This TCR beta chain stems from a study of early T cells in non-severe SARS-CoV-2 infection. Study context: Chains were unpaired, as sequencing was done on bulk RNA from unsorted whole blood. General study findings and limits: The study's VDJdb matching favored anti-spike CD8 responses and missed private and CD4 specificities.

Individually, cDNA molecules had unique molecular identifiers attached to them. From the 5' RACE reads, TCRdb called clonotypes with MiXCR, one entry per CDR3 protein. The data contain approximately 65,000 distinct CDR3 sequences, about an eighth of them singletons. The CDR3 extends over 12 amino acids. CDR1 and CDR2 (germline): SQVTM, ANQGSEA. Trimming pared 5 bases from V and 8 bases from J, leaving 15 bases between. With respect to this clonotype: Its antigen is not known.

Sequencing used whole blood. The TCR was taken from an adult who was a healthcare worker with PCR-confirmed SARS-CoV-2 infection or an uninfected control (not recorded which). The V and J genes are TRBV29-1 and TRBJ1-2; D remains ambiguous. CDR3 nucleotide sequence: TGCAGCGTTCACCGCCAAGGACGGGGCTACACCTTC. Protein product: CSVHRQGRGYTF.